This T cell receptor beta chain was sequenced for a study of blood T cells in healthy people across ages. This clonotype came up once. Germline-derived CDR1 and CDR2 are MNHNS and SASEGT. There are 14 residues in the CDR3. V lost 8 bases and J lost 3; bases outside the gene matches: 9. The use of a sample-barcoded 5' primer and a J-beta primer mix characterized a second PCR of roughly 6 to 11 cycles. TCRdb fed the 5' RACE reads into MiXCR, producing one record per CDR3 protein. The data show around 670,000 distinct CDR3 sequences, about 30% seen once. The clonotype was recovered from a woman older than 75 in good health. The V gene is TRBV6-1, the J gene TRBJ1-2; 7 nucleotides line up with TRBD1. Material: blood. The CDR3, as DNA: TGTGCCAGCGACTTCAGACAGGGACACTATGGCTACACCTTC. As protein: CASDFRQGHYGYTF.